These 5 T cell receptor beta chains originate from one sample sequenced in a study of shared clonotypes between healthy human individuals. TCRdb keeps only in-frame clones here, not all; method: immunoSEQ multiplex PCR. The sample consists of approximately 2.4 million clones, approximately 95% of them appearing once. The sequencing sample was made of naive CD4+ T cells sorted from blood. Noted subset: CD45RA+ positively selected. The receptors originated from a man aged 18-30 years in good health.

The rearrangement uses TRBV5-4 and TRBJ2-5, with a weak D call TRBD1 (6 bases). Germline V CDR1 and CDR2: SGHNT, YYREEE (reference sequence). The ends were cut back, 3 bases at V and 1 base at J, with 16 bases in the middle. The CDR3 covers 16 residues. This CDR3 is CASSSSGRGTQETQYF. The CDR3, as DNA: TGTGCCAGCAGCTCCTCCGGCAGGGGTACCCAAGAGACCCAGTACTTC.

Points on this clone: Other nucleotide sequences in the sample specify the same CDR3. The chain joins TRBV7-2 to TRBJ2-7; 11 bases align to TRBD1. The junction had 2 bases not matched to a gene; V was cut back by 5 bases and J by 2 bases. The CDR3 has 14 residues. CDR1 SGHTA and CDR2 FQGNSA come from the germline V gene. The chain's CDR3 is CASSLGQGAYEQYF. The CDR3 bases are TGTGCCAGCAGCCTGGGACAGGGGGCCTACGAGCAGTACTTC.

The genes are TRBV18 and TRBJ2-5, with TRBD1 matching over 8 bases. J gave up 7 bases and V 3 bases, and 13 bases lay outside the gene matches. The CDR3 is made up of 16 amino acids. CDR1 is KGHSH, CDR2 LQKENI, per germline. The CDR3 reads CASSPGQAALGGTQYF. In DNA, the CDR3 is TGTGCCAGCTCACCGGGACAGGCTGCCTTGGGTGGGACCCAGTACTTC.

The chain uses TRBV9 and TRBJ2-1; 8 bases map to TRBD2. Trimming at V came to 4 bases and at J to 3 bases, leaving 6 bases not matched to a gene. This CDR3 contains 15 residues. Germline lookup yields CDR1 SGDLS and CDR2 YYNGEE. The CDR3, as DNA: TGTGCCAGCAGCAAGACTAGCGAGGTCTACAATGAGCAGTTCTTC. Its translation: CASSKTSEVYNEQFF.

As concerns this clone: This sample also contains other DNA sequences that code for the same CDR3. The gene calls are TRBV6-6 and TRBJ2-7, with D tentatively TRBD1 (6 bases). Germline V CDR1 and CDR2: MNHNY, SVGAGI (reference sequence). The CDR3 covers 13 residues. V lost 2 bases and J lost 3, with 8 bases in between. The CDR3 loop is CASSYPTGYEQYF. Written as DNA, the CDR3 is TGTGCCAGCAGTTACCCGACAGGCTACGAGCAGTACTTC.